Listed here are 17 T cell receptor beta chains from one sample, sequenced in a study of cytomegalovirus exposure and HLA in healthy donors. 60 Vbeta and 13 Jbeta primers were used in PCR. Sequencing was performed with immunoSEQ multiplex PCR; in TCRdb, only in-frame clones are kept and a portion is missing. Of 150,000 or so clones in the sample, 74% are singletons; the top ten hold approximately 2.3%. The material sequenced was PBMCs. The source is a man aged 25 to 40 in good health and CMV-seronegative.

The gene calls are TRBV27 and TRBJ2-5, with D possibly matching TRBD2 (6 bases). Looked up from germline, CDR1 is MNHEY and CDR2 is SMNVEV (reference sequence). V lost 3 bases and J 3 bases, leaving 8 bases between the germline ends. This CDR3 comprises 13 residues. The CDR3 sequence is CASSFLAEETQYF. DNA of the CDR3: TGTGCCAGCAGTTTCTTAGCGGAAGAGACCCAGTACTTC.

This clone was counted a few times. V usage is TRBV19 and J usage is TRBJ2-2; D remains unclear. Germline V gives CDR1 LNHDA, CDR2 SQIVND (reference sequence). Trimming stripped 6 bases from V and 3 bases from J, with 14 bases between. The CDR3 extends over 15 amino acids. The DNA for the CDR3 is TGTGCCAGTAGCCCCATGAATCCGGACACCGGGGAGCTGTTTTTT. Protein: CASSPMNPDTGELFF.

The genes are TRBV7-9 and TRBJ2-1; the match to TRBD2 covers 9 bases. The CDR3 spans 17 residues. Germline V gives CDR1 SEHNR, CDR2 FQNEAQ (reference sequence). V shed 1 base, J shed 6 bases, and the junction held 10 bases outside the gene matches. The CDR3 region is CASSLEVFGTSLNEQFF. DNA for the CDR3: TGTGCCAGCAGCTTAGAGGTTTTTGGGACTAGCCTCAATGAGCAGTTCTTC. The full variable domain, its missing parts supplied by reference TRBV7-9 and TRBJ2-1, is DTGVSQNPRHKITKRGQNVTFRCDPISEHNRLYWYRQTLGQGPEFLTYFQNEAQLEKSRLLSDRFSAERPKGSFSTLEIQRTEQGDSAMYLCASSLEVFGTSLNEQFFGPGTRLTVL.

V gene TRBV28 combines with J gene TRBJ2-1; D possibly corresponds to TRBD2 (7 bases). The CDR3 has 15 amino acids. Trimming stripped 6 bases from V and 3 bases from J, with 15 bases between. The germline gives CDR1 MDHEN, CDR2 SYDVKM. CDR3 sequence reads: CASSPRGGRYNEQFF. As DNA, the CDR3 is TGTGCCAGCAGCCCGAGGGGGGGGCGCTACAATGAGCAGTTCTTC.

This clone occurred a few times. V usage is TRBV28 and J usage is TRBJ1-1; no clear D. Trimming shortened V by 4 bases and J by 0 bases, and 9 bases separated the two germline ends. The CDR3 sequence is 14 residues long. Germline V lookup: CDR1 MDHEN, CDR2 SYDVKM. The CDR3 reads CASSYSLMNTEAFF. In DNA, the CDR3 is TGTGCCAGCAGTTACAGCTTGATGAACACTGAAGCTTTCTTT.

This clone was counted a single time. The CDR3 DNA follows: TGTGCCAGCACCACAGGAGCCTACGAGCAGTACTTC. Its protein product is CASTTGAYEQYF. The V and J genes are TRBV28 and TRBJ2-7, with D possibly matching TRBD1 (5 bases). In germline, CDR1 is MDHEN, CDR2 SYDVKM. CDR3 length equals 12 residues. V lost 7 bases and J 2 bases, leaving 9 bases between the germline ends.

The table lists this clone with a count of one. The chain uses TRBV6-6 and TRBJ2-1; TRBD2 matches at 12 bases. CDR3 length: 16 residues. The germline V gene has CDR1 MNHNY and CDR2 SVGAGI (reference sequence). V lost 2 bases and J lost 5; bases outside the gene matches: 4. This chain's CDR3 is CASSYPSGGGNNEQFF. The CDR3 region has the DNA TGTGCCAGCAGTTACCCTAGCGGGGGGGGTAACAATGAGCAGTTCTTC.

The chain couples TRBV6-6 to TRBJ2-2, with 7 bases fitting TRBD1. Germline assignment: CDR1 MNHNY and CDR2 SVGAGI (reference sequence). The CDR3 spans 16 residues. After removal of 5 bases from V and 6 bases from J, the junction contained 12 bases not matched to a gene. CDR3 sequence (DNA): TGTGCCAGCAGTCAGGATAGGGGGCCGTTGCCCGGGGAGCTGTTTTTT. Translation gives CASSQDRGPLPGELFF.

The genes are TRBV19 and TRBJ2-5, with 10 bases matching TRBD1. The germline V gene encodes CDR1 LNHDA and CDR2 SQIVND (reference sequence). Germline trimming cut 3 bases from V and 1 base from J; bases unmatched to any gene: 8. There are 17 residues in the CDR3. CDR3 DNA: TGTGCCAGTAGTATCGGAGGCCGGACAGGGGGCCAAGAGACCCAGTACTTC. This sequence encodes CASSIGGRTGGQETQYF. Supplemented by reference TRBV19 and TRBJ2-5, the full variable domain reads DGGITQSPKYLFRKEGQNVTLSCEQNLNHDAMYWYRQDPGQGLRLIYYSQIVNDFQKGDIAEGYSVSREKKESFPLTVTSAQKNPTAFYLCASSIGGRTGGQETQYFGPGTRLLVL.

V gene TRBV28 combines with J gene TRBJ2-7; weak D call: TRBD1 (7 bases). V dropped 4 bases and J dropped 6 bases, with 19 bases sitting between them. In germline, CDR1 is MDHEN, CDR2 SYDVKM. The length of the CDR3 is 15 residues. CDR3 sequence: CASSSPRRGAREQYF. The CDR3 region has the DNA TGTGCCAGCAGTTCCCCCCGCAGGGGGGCCCGCGAGCAGTACTTC.

The chain links TRBV9 to TRBJ2-2, with TRBD2 matching over 9 bases. Germline values: CDR1 SGDLS, CDR2 YYNGEE. V trimming: 6 bases; J trimming: 7 bases; junction bases outside the gene matches: 13. The CDR3 sequence is 16 residues long. The CDR3 protein is CASTGSSGGFGGELFF. The CDR3 DNA is TGTGCCAGCACGGGGAGTAGCGGGGGTTTCGGCGGGGAGCTGTTTTTT.

The chain combines TRBV2 with TRBJ1-2, with D tentatively TRBD1 (6 bases). Germline values: CDR1 SNHLY, CDR2 FYNNEI. Deletions cut 6 bases from V and 0 bases from J, with 8 bases between. This CDR3 has 13 amino acids. The CDR3 region is CASSRTANYGYTF. CDR3 DNA: TGTGCCAGCAGCAGGACAGCTAACTATGGCTACACCTTC.

This chain uses TRBV27 with TRBJ2-1; 16 bases map to TRBD2. The CDR3 is 17 residues long. Trimming at V came to 4 bases and at J to 7 bases, leaving 7 bases not matched to a gene. Germline CDR1 is MNHEY and CDR2 is SMNVEV (reference sequence). The CDR3 nucleotides read TGTGCCAGCAGTTCGGGACTAGCGGGGGGGTATGTGAATGAGCAGTTCTTC. This translates into CASSSGLAGGYVNEQFF.

J is TRBJ2-3 and V is TRBV7-2, with 9 bases matching TRBD2. This CDR3 is 16 amino acids long. The junction had 11 bases not matched to a gene; V was cut back by 5 bases and J by 5 bases. Germline CDR1 SGHTA, CDR2 FQGNSA. The CDR3 is CASSLGRGGAIDTQYF. Here the CDR3 DNA reads TGTGCCAGCAGCCTCGGCCGCGGGGGGGCCATAGATACGCAGTATTTT.

The chain carries TRBV9 and TRBJ1-4; 8 bases line up with TRBD1. There are 15 residues in the CDR3. The trim removed 5 bases at V and 7 bases at J, leaving 10 bases unmatched. Germline assignment: CDR1 SGDLS and CDR2 YYNGEE. The CDR3 spells CASSGSGGVREKLFF. In nucleotides, the CDR3 is TGTGCCAGCAGTGGCTCAGGGGGCGTTCGTGAAAAACTGTTTTTT.

This clone was detected only a few times. The chain links TRBV6-5 to TRBJ1-2, with D possibly TRBD1 on 6 matching bases. The CDR3 loop spans 15 amino acids. Trimming shortened V by 4 bases and J by 5 bases, and 17 bases separated the two germline ends. Germline CDR1 and CDR2: MNHEY and SVGAGI. This CDR3 is CASSSSGVRGYGYTF. The CDR3 bases are TGTGCCAGCAGTTCTTCAGGGGTGCGAGGGTATGGCTACACCTTC.

J is TRBJ1-1 and V is TRBV5-4; maybe TRBD1 (6 bases). Germline-derived CDR1 and CDR2 are SGHNT and YYREEE (reference sequence). V was trimmed by 1 base and J by 5 bases, leaving 12 bases between them. The CDR3 contains 14 residues. CDR3: CASSLFGGRTEAFF. CDR3 DNA: TGTGCCAGCAGCTTGTTTGGGGGCCGGACTGAAGCTTTCTTT.